A single sample gave rise to the 3 T cell receptor beta chains below, sequenced in a study of T cell clonotyping in hematopoietic cell transplantation. Libraries were prepared by immunoSEQ multiplex PCR; TCRdb keeps only in-frame clonotypes and omits some of them. This table holds 5,000 to 6,000 clones, around 77% found once. Sequenced material: peripheral blood mononuclear cells, taken 100 days after allogeneic stem cell transplant. The source of these receptors is a male patient aged 60-70 years who had an allogeneic stem cell transplant, so T cells may come from the graft donor. Some clones in this sample may be carry-over from other donors' samples.

The J gene is TRBJ1-1, the V gene TRBV15; 8 bases fit TRBD1. Looked up from germline, CDR1 is LNHNV and CDR2 is YYDKDF (reference sequence). With 3 bases clipped from V and 4 bases from J, the junction kept 4 bases outside the gene matches. The CDR3 contains 14 residues. CDR3 region: CATSRTGASTEAFF. Written as DNA, the CDR3 is TGTGCCACCAGCAGGACAGGGGCCAGCACTGAAGCTTTCTTT.

The chain has TRBV7-2 and TRBJ2-7; D is possibly TRBD2 (6 bases). Trimming stripped 1 base from V and 0 bases from J, with 10 bases between. The CDR3 totals 15 residues. CDR1 SGHTA and CDR2 FQGNSA come from the germline V gene. The DNA for the CDR3 is TGTGCCAGCAGCTTAGGAGGGAGGTCCTCCTACGAGCAGTACTTC. Translated: CASSLGGRSSYEQYF.

V is TRBV9 and J is TRBJ1-4; 7 bases map to TRBD1. The germline V gene encodes CDR1 SGDLS and CDR2 YYNGEE. The CDR3 spans 13 residues. V lost 7 bases, J lost 7 bases, and 7 bases stayed unmatched. The CDR3 coding sequence is TGTGCCAGCGCCCGGACAGGTGGTGAAAAACTGTTTTTT. This encodes CASARTGGEKLFF.